This T cell receptor beta chain derives from a study of cytomegalovirus exposure and HLA in healthy donors. This PCR relied on a set of 60 Vbeta primers and 13 Jbeta primers. TCRdb keeps only in-frame clones here, not all; method: immunoSEQ multiplex PCR. The repertoire consists of 100,000 to 150,000 clones, with 65% to 80% occurring once and the leading ten covering more than 4%. The CDR3 consists of 15 residues. Germline loops: CDR1 MNHNS, CDR2 SASEGT. After removal of 1 base from V and 4 bases from J, the junction contained 2 bases not matched to a gene. This clone was recorded a few times. Its target is unknown. Points from the study as a whole: Presence/absence comparisons presumed near-even sequencing depth among donors. Researchers left out some V segments, among them TRBV6-2 and TRBV6-3, as indistinguishable.

Sequencing was done on a sample of PBMCs. This TCR came from a male donor in good health and CMV-seropositive. The V gene is TRBV6-1, the J gene TRBJ2-2; 8 bases are a match to TRBD2. CDR3 protein: CASSEGAGGTGELFF. DNA for the CDR3: TGTGCCAGCAGTGAAGGCGCGGGAGGCACCGGGGAGCTGTTTTTT.